The 32 T cell receptor beta chains reported below all come from one sample, sequenced in a study of regulatory T cells in long-lasting Graves disease. Time point: newly diagnosed GD, antithyroid drugs for less than 3 months. RNA extracted from PBMCs served as the sequencing template. Arm-PCR of CDR3 regions with iRepertoire HTBI primers generated TCR beta libraries. In TCRdb, the multiplex PCR reads were re-called with MiXCR into one record per CDR3 protein. The top ten clones hold roughly 17% of a sample with 400,000 to 500,000 distinct CDR3 sequences, about 15% of them seen once. This same sample was also taken into another study, of T cells in Graves' hyperthyroidism and ophthalmopathy.

Sequencing was performed on peripheral blood mononuclear cells (PBMCs), taken at new diagnosis, from a patient treated with antithyroid drugs. All receptors derive from a woman aged 30 to 39 with Graves disease.

The chain combines TRBV9 with TRBJ1-6; a weak D match, TRBD1 (5 bases). Germline V gene sequence: CDR1 SGDLS, CDR2 YYNGEE. The CDR3 is made up of 17 amino acids. The V gene lost 0 bases and the J gene lost 5 bases, with 15 bases spanning the gap. As DNA, the CDR3 is TGTGCCAGCAGCGTAGAATTGAGGGGATCGGATAATTCACCCCTCCACTTT. It translates to CASSVELRGSDNSPLHF.

The rearrangement joins TRBV11-2 to TRBJ1-2, with TRBD1 identical over 8 bases. J gave up 6 bases and V 1 base, and 7 bases lay outside the gene matches. This CDR3 comprises 15 residues. CDR1 and CDR2 (germline): SGHAT, FQNNGV. CDR3 region: CASSLVSDRDDGYTF. CDR3 DNA sequence: TGTGCCAGCAGCTTAGTGTCGGACAGGGACGATGGCTACACCTTC.

The chain is built from TRBV11-1 and TRBJ2-7; 7 bases are a match to TRBD2. Germline assignment: CDR1 SGHAT and CDR2 FQDESV (reference sequence). The CDR3 has 12 residues. V lost 3 bases to trimming and J lost 12 bases; unmatched junction nucleotides: 8. CDR3 nucleotide sequence: TGTGCCAGCAGCTTCCCGGGGGGAGGAAGGTACTTC. It codes for CASSFPGGGRYF.

The sample holds a few counts of this clonotype. The chain has TRBV6-2 or TRBV6-3 and TRBJ2-7; 12 bases are shared with TRBD2. Germline CDR1 MNHEY, CDR2 SVGEGT. V lost 5 bases and J lost 6; bases outside the gene matches: 8. This CDR3 is 15 amino acids long. CDR3 amino acids: CASSETSGSLGEQYF. Written as DNA, the CDR3 is TGTGCCAGCAGTGAGACTAGCGGGAGTTTGGGCGAGCAGTACTTC.

This sequence joins TRBV24-1 and TRBJ2-7; possibly TRBD2 for D (5 bases). Germline-derived CDR1 and CDR2 are KGHDR and SFDVKD. V gave up 12 bases and J gave up 7 bases, with 15 bases separating them. The CDR3 is 11 amino acids. This CDR3 is CAGPNDYEQYF. CDR3 DNA: TGTGCCGGGCCAAACGACTATGAGCAGTACTTC.

There are many counts of this clonotype. The J gene is TRBJ2-1, the V gene TRBV6-2 or TRBV6-3; D unclear. The CDR3 runs 15 residues. The V gene lost 0 bases and the J gene lost 3 bases, with 9 bases spanning the gap. From germline, CDR1 is MNHEY and CDR2 SVGEGT. The CDR3 DNA reads as TGTGCCAGCAGTTACTCAAACCCTTACTACAATGAGCAGTTCTTC. Its protein product is CASSYSNPYYNEQFF.

This chain joins TRBV29-1 and TRBJ2-3, with D unclear. Trimming left V 7 bases short and J 7 bases short, with 12 bases between. The V gene's germline CDR1 is SQVTM and CDR2 ANQGSEA. CDR3 length: 11 amino acids. The CDR3 protein is CSALLGNTQYF. CDR3 coding DNA: TGCAGCGCCCTCCTGGGGAATACGCAGTATTTT.

This clonotype was recorded a few times. The rearrangement uses TRBV18 and TRBJ2-2, with D unresolved. The V end lost 3 bases, the J end lost 6 bases, and 5 bases lay between the germline ends. Germline assignment: CDR1 KGHSH and CDR2 LQKENI. CDR3 length: 12 residues. Written as DNA, the CDR3 is TGTGCCAGCTCACCGTGGGCCGGGGAGCTGTTTTTT. Residues: CASSPWAGELFF.

In its sample, this clonotype was seen many times. This chain connects TRBV5-5 to TRBJ2-1; TRBD1 is a possible D gene (5 bases). Germline V gene lookup returns CDR1 SGHKS and CDR2 YYEKEE (reference sequence). This CDR3 has 15 amino acids. Trimming took off 4 bases at V and 2 bases at J, with 13 bases between the two ends. The CDR3 nucleotides read TGTGCCAGCAGCGCAGGGAATTCCCCCTACAATGAGCAGTTCTTC. Protein sequence: CASSAGNSPYNEQFF.

This clonotype was detected many times. The chain has TRBV6-1 and TRBJ1-5; 9 nucleotides agree with TRBD1. CDR3 size: 14 residues. Germline V gene sequence: CDR1 MNHNS, CDR2 SASEGT. Trimming removed 6 bases from V and 3 bases from J; junction bases left unmatched: 3. CDR3 DNA sequence: TGTGCCAGCAGGCGGACAGGGGACAATCAGCCCCAGCATTTT. It specifies CASRRTGDNQPQHF.

The rearrangement links TRBV5-8 to TRBJ2-1; weak D call: TRBD2 (5 bases). The CDR3 consists of 17 residues. CDR1 SGHTS and CDR2 YDEGEE come from the germline V gene. The V gene lost 3 bases and the J gene lost 0 bases, with 16 bases spanning the gap. This chain's CDR3 is CASSSWAGRSSYNEQFF. The CDR3 DNA is TGTGCCAGCAGCTCCTGGGCGGGTAGAAGCTCCTACAATGAGCAGTTCTTC.

This clonotype appeared many times. This chain links TRBV12-5 with TRBJ2-1; TRBD2 matches 7 bases. This CDR3 has 14 residues. The trim removed 2 bases at V and 4 bases at J, leaving 2 bases unmatched. CDR1 is LGHNT, CDR2 FRNRAP, per germline. This CDR3 reads CASGLSGKYNEQFF. The CDR3 region has the DNA TGTGCTAGTGGTTTGAGCGGGAAATACAATGAGCAGTTCTTC.

Only a few counts were recorded for this clonotype. The chain couples TRBV12-3 or TRBV12-4 to TRBJ2-1, with TRBD1 matching 8 bases. This CDR3 spans 15 amino acids. Trimming took 7 bases from V and 4 from J; bases not matched to a gene: 9. The CDR3 region has the DNA TGTGCCAGCACCGGACTTTGGGACAGGTACAATGAGCAGTTCTTC. It specifies CASTGLWDRYNEQFF.

This clonotype showed up just a few times. The chain employs TRBV5-1 and TRBJ2-3; 7 bases fit TRBD1. The CDR3 sequence is 15 residues long. Trimming at V came to 4 bases and at J to 2 bases, leaving 7 bases not matched to a gene. The V gene's germline CDR1 is SGHRS and CDR2 YFSETQ. The CDR3 DNA reads TGCGCCAGCAGCCTACAGACAGGGTCCACAGATACGCAGTATTTT. Protein sequence: CASSLQTGSTDTQYF.

J is TRBJ1-2 and V is TRBV6-9; a weak D match, TRBD1 (6 bases). Germline V gene lookup returns CDR1 MNHGY and CDR2 SVAAGI. V lost 3 bases and J lost 8, with 25 bases in between. This CDR3 comprises 17 residues. The CDR3 protein is CASSYSGQGSGAGGYTF. The DNA of the CDR3 is TGTGCCAGCAGTTACTCAGGGCAGGGGAGCGGGGCGGGAGGCTACACCTTC.

This chain uses TRBV15 with TRBJ1-6; D is ambiguous. The V end was cut by 5 bases, the J end by 5 bases, with 7 bases between. The germline CDR1 and CDR2 sequences are LNHNV and YYDKDF (reference sequence). This CDR3 has 13 amino acids. CDR3 in amino acids: CATSEVNNSPLHF. Here the CDR3 DNA reads TGTGCCACCAGCGAAGTTAATAATTCACCCCTCCACTTT.

This clonotype was seen ten or more times. The chain carries TRBV5-1 and TRBJ2-7, with 12 bases identical to TRBD2. V lost 3 bases and J lost 2; bases outside the gene matches: 0. This CDR3 is 14 amino acids long. Germline CDR1 reads SGHRS; CDR2 reads YFSETQ. The CDR3 reads CASSSSGGAYEQYF. The CDR3 bases are TGCGCCAGCAGCTCTAGCGGGGGGGCCTACGAGCAGTACTTC.

This clonotype was counted at least ten times. V is TRBV20-1 and J is TRBJ1-2; D remains unclear. Germline V gives CDR1 DFQATT, CDR2 SNEGSKA (reference sequence). CDR3 length: 11 amino acids. Trimming shortened V by 7 bases and J by 4 bases, and 10 bases separated the two germline ends. The CDR3 DNA follows: TGCAGTGTTCCAGTGACCTATGGCTACACCTTC. This translates into CSVPVTYGYTF.

This clonotype appeared a few times. V usage is TRBV28 and J usage is TRBJ2-2; D is ambiguous. The CDR3 contains 13 residues. The V and J ends lost 7 bases and 0 bases respectively, with 6 bases between them. The germline CDR1 and CDR2 sequences are MDHEN and SYDVKM. CDR3 loop: CASTPTNTGELFF. CDR3 nucleotide sequence: TGTGCCAGCACCCCTACGAACACCGGGGAGCTGTTTTTT.

V is TRBV4-1 and J is TRBJ2-3; unclear D gene. CDR3 length: 13 residues. Trimming removed 1 base at V and 2 bases at J, with 4 bases between. Looked up from germline, CDR1 is MGHRA and CDR2 is YSYEKL. Here the CDR3 reads CASSQVYTDTQYF. In nucleotides, the CDR3 is TGCGCCAGCAGCCAAGTTTACACAGATACGCAGTATTTT.

This clonotype was counted at least ten times. The chain is built from TRBV20-1 and TRBJ2-5; D gene ambiguous. CDR1 and CDR2 from the germline V gene are DFQATT and SNEGSKA (reference sequence). The CDR3 contains 14 residues. The V and J ends lost 3 bases and 2 bases respectively, with 13 bases between them. CDR3 loop: CSASIPLEQETQYF. CDR3 DNA: TGCAGTGCTAGTATCCCACTGGAACAAGAGACCCAGTACTTC.

With regard to this clonotype: Since a much larger clone is just one base distant, this may be a read error. The chain couples TRBV7-9 to TRBJ2-7, with D tentatively TRBD1 (6 bases). This CDR3 has 14 amino acids. CDR1 SEHNR and CDR2 FQNEAQ come from the germline V gene (reference sequence). Trimming took off 1 base at V and 3 bases at J, with 10 bases between the two ends. CDR3 sequence: CASSLEAGDYEQYF. CDR3 in DNA: TGTGCCAGCAGCTTAGAGGCAGGGGACTACGAGCAGTACTTC. Combining the CDR3 with reference TRBV7-9 and TRBJ2-7 gives the whole variable domain DTGVSQNPRHKITKRGQNVTFRCDPISEHNRLYWYRQTLGQGPEFLTYFQNEAQLEKSRLLSDRFSAERPKGSFSTLEIQRTEQGDSAMYLCASSLEAGDYEQYFGPGTRLTVT.

The chain joins TRBV27 to TRBJ1-2; 7 nucleotides agree with TRBD1. Germline loops: CDR1 MNHEY, CDR2 SMNVEV (reference sequence). Trimming removed 8 bases from V and 3 bases from J; junction bases left unmatched: 12. The CDR3 has 15 amino acids. The DNA for the CDR3 is TGTGCCAGCTCTACCAGGGGGGGGTCCGACTATGGCTACACCTTC. Translated, it gives CASSTRGGSDYGYTF.

This clonotype has a count of ten or more. V and J are TRBV30 and TRBJ2-3, with 9 nucleotides matching TRBD1. This CDR3 comprises 14 residues. J gave up 2 bases and V 7 bases, and 7 bases lay outside the gene matches. CDR1 is GTSNPN, CDR2 SVGIG, per germline (reference sequence). In DNA, the CDR3 is TGTGCCTCGACCGGGACAGGGAACACAGATACGCAGTATTTT. Residues: CASTGTGNTDTQYF. Together with reference TRBV30 and TRBJ2-3, the CDR3 gives the full variable domain: SQTIHQWPATLVQPVGSPLSLECTVEGTSNPNLYWYRQAAGRGLQLLFYSVGIGQISSEVPQNLSASRPQDRQFILSSKKLLLSDSGFYLCASTGTGNTDTQYFGPGTRLTVL.

This clonotype occurred a few times. This chain uses TRBV4-1 with TRBJ2-7; tentatively, D is TRBD2 (6 bases). V lost 7 bases and J 2 bases, leaving 18 bases between the germline ends. The germline V gene encodes CDR1 MGHRA and CDR2 YSYEKL. The length of the CDR3 is 15 residues. For the CDR3, the DNA is TGCGCCAGCACCCTGTCGGGCGGGACCCCCTACGAGCAGTACTTC. It specifies CASTLSGGTPYEQYF.

This clonotype showed up many times. The chain uses TRBV30 and TRBJ1-1, with a weak D call TRBD1 (6 bases). In germline, CDR1 is GTSNPN, CDR2 SVGIG (reference sequence). The CDR3 is made up of 12 amino acids. The V end was cut by 2 bases, the J end by 8 bases, with 12 bases between. The CDR3 loop is CAWSSRGEEAFF. The DNA for the CDR3 is TGTGCCTGGAGTAGCAGGGGTGAGGAAGCTTTCTTT.

Note on this clonotype: This could be a read error, since a much larger clone is one nucleotide away. The genes are TRBV5-1 and TRBJ2-1; D is perhaps TRBD2 (5 bases). CDR1 is SGHRS, CDR2 YFSETQ, per germline. The CDR3 is 13 residues long. The CDR3 spells CASTRGRVNEQLF. The CDR3, as DNA: TGCGCCAGCACGCGAGGGAGAGTCAATGAGCAGCTCTTC.

This clonotype was recorded a few times. This CDR3 reads CASSQGGDVYEQYF. In DNA form, the CDR3 reads TGCGCCAGCAGCCAAGGGGGGGACGTCTACGAGCAGTACTTC. This chain links TRBV4-1 with TRBJ2-7, with a tentative D call TRBD2 (6 bases). Looked up from germline, CDR1 is MGHRA and CDR2 is YSYEKL. The CDR3 has 14 residues. Deletions cut 1 base from V and 3 bases from J, with 10 bases between.

This clonotype was seen ten or more times. V gene TRBV5-5 combines with J gene TRBJ1-1; D perhaps matches TRBD1 (6 bases). Trimming took off 0 bases at V and 4 bases at J, with 10 bases between the two ends. The germline V gene encodes CDR1 SGHKS and CDR2 YYEKEE (reference sequence). The CDR3 contains 14 residues. The CDR3 nucleotides read TGTGCCAGCAGCTTGGGGGGGGGGCGCACTGAAGCTTTCTTT. Translated: CASSLGGGRTEAFF. Full variable domain (missing parts from reference TRBV5-5 and TRBJ1-1): DAGVTQSPTHLIKTRGQQVTLRCSPISGHKSVSWYQQVLGQGPQFIFQYYEKEERGRGNFPDRFSARQFPNYSSELNVNALLLGDSALYLCASSLGGGRTEAFFGQGTRLTVV.

Turning to this clonotype: A much larger clone differs by one base, so this may be a read error. This CDR3 is missing its conserved last phenylalanine or tryptophan, likely due to a read error. V gene TRBV2 combines with J gene TRBJ2-1; 8 nucleotides align to TRBD2. The end of the DNA is better explained by TRBJ2-5, so the J call may be wrong. This CDR3 is 15 amino acids long. The germline V gene has CDR1 SNHLY and CDR2 FYNNEI. CDR3 sequence reads: CASRPPAGGLETQYL. CDR3 coding DNA: TGTGCCAGCAGACCCCCGGCGGGAGGTCTGGAGACCCAGTACCTC.

In this sample, this clonotype turned up many times. The chain combines TRBV20-1 with TRBJ2-3; D unclear. V lost 2 bases to trimming and J lost 3 bases, with 3 bases between them. Germline V lookup: CDR1 DFQATT, CDR2 SNEGSKA (reference sequence). This CDR3 has 11 residues. The CDR3 sequence is CSARPTDTQYF. For the CDR3, the DNA is TGCAGTGCTAGACCAACAGATACGCAGTATTTT.

The V and J genes are TRBV6-2 or TRBV6-3 and TRBJ2-1; no firm D call. The CDR3 runs to 15 residues. Trimming took 0 bases from V and 6 from J, leaving 12 bases between them. The germline V gene has CDR1 MNHEY and CDR2 SVGEGT. In DNA, the CDR3 is TGTGCCAGCAGTTACTCGGCCGGGCCCCTCAATGAGCAGTTCTTC. Protein: CASSYSAGPLNEQFF.